Following are 6 T cell receptor beta chains from one sample sequenced in a study of blood T cell repertoires in COVID-19. Sequenced by immunoSEQ multiplex PCR; TCRdb stores in-frame clones only, minus some. The repertoire has roughly 200,000 clones, about 83% of them found once; the top ten carry about 0.95%. Sequencing was carried out using peripheral blood. The source is a woman between 18 and 29 years old who had recovered from COVID-19.

The chain links TRBV19 to TRBJ1-1, with 7 bases matching TRBD1. Germline V gives CDR1 LNHDA, CDR2 SQIVND (reference sequence). This CDR3 contains 15 residues. V was clipped by 4 bases and J by 0 bases; unmatched bases: 5. The CDR3 nucleotides are TGTGCCAGTAGTAACAGGGGCTCGATGAACACTGAAGCTTTCTTT. Translating it yields CASSNRGSMNTEAFF.

This clone was recorded once. The CDR3 DNA follows: TGTGCCAGCAGTTACTCGAGTGGACAGTACTATGGCTACACCTTC. It encodes CASSYSSGQYYGYTF. The chain recombines TRBV6-5 with TRBJ1-2, with D possibly matching TRBD1 (6 bases). The CDR3 is 15 amino acids. Trimming left V 0 bases short and J 3 bases short, with 11 bases between. Per the germline V gene, CDR1 is MNHEY and CDR2 is SVGAGI.

The gene calls are TRBV3-1 (or the pseudogene TRBV3-2) and TRBJ1-3, with D tentatively TRBD1 (5 bases). V shed 0 bases and J shed 8 bases, with 14 bases lying between them. Germline CDR1 is LGHDT and CDR2 is YNNKEL (reference sequence). The length of the CDR3 is 15 residues. In DNA, the CDR3 is TGTGCCAGCAGCCAAGAGGGCCAGGGTTGGGACACCATATATTTT. Translation: CASSQEGQGWDTIYF.

The rearrangement joins TRBV6-4 to TRBJ2-1; 8 nucleotides align to TRBD2. The germline V gene has CDR1 MRHNA and CDR2 SNTAGT. Trimming at V came to 4 bases and at J to 5 bases, leaving 7 bases not matched to a gene. The CDR3 length is 15 residues. The CDR3 bases are TGTGCCAGCAGTGCCCTGGGTAGCGGGGACAATGAGCAGTTCTTC. It is translated as CASSALGSGDNEQFF.

The gene calls are TRBV14 and TRBJ1-2; the D is unclear. CDR1 SGHDN and CDR2 FVKESK come from the germline V gene. The V end lost 2 bases, the J end lost 5 bases, and 12 bases lay between the germline ends. CDR3 length: 14 residues. The CDR3 DNA follows: TGTGCCAGCAGCCAATTCGTTTGGGCTTATGGCTACACCTTC. As protein: CASSQFVWAYGYTF.

The rearrangement links TRBV7-9 to TRBJ1-2; possibly TRBD1 for D (6 bases). The CDR3 consists of 13 residues. V was clipped by 7 bases and J by 4 bases, with 13 bases between them. Germline assignment: CDR1 SEHNR and CDR2 FQNEAQ (reference sequence). The CDR3 loop is CASTTGTLYGYTF. As DNA, the CDR3 is TGTGCCAGCACCACAGGGACTCTCTATGGCTACACCTTC. The entire variable domain, with the rest obtained from reference TRBV7-9 and TRBJ1-2, is as follows: DTGVSQNPRHKITKRGQNVTFRCDPISEHNRLYWYRQTLGQGPEFLTYFQNEAQLEKSRLLSDRFSAERPKGSFSTLEIQRTEQGDSAMYLCASTTGTLYGYTFGSGTRLTVV.